This T cell receptor beta chain was recovered during a study of monozygotic twins with inflammatory bowel disease. The study subjected TCRalpha and TCRbeta cDNA to two nested PCRs of around 15 and 9 cycles. TCRdb reprocessed the 5' RACE reads and keeps a single row for each CDR3 protein, giving no DNA. This table holds hundreds of thousands of distinct CDR3 sequences. CDR3 length: 12 residues. Germline V lookup: CDR1 SEHNR, CDR2 FQNEAQ (reference sequence). This TCR came from a human donor with ulcerative colitis or Crohn's disease, or a healthy co-twin of an affected twin (not recorded which). Sequenced sample: blood. The chain employs TRBV7-9 and TRBJ1-6. CDR3 amino acids: CASSLGESPLHF.